A single sample is the source of the 9 T cell receptor beta chains below, sequenced in a study of blood T cell repertoires in COVID-19. Repertoires were generated with immunoSEQ multiplex PCR, while TCRdb's copy carries only in-frame clones and drops some. The data contain under 300,000 clones, about 83% of them singletons. Sequenced material: peripheral blood. Receptors were obtained from a human donor in a cohort sampled during active COVID-19.

The chain is built from TRBV27 and TRBJ1-1; 7 nucleotides line up with TRBD1. This CDR3 has 11 amino acids. CDR1 MNHEY and CDR2 SMNVEV come from the germline V gene (reference sequence). Trimming at V came to 8 bases and at J to 10 bases, leaving 7 bases not matched to a gene. The CDR3 here is CASVQGIRAFF. CDR3 nucleotide sequence: TGTGCCAGCGTACAGGGGATAAGAGCTTTCTTT.

The chain uses TRBV7-9 and TRBJ1-1; possibly TRBD1 for D (5 bases). The CDR3 runs 15 residues. Germline loops: CDR1 SEHNR, CDR2 FQNEAQ (reference sequence). Trimming took 1 base from V and 1 from J, leaving 10 bases between them. The CDR3, as DNA: TGTGCCAGCAGCTTAGAGGGGAATCGGAACACTGAAGCTTTCTTT. The encoded protein is CASSLEGNRNTEAFF.

This clone was counted only a few times. This sequence joins TRBV7-3 and TRBJ1-1, with D hard to call. V was shortened by 0 bases and J by 1 base, with 3 bases between the two germline ends. The CDR3 loop spans 13 amino acids. The germline gives CDR1 SGHTA, CDR2 FQGTGA. The CDR3 protein is CASSLTRNTEAFF. CDR3 sequence (DNA): TGTGCCAGCAGCTTAACTAGGAACACTGAAGCTTTCTTT.

J is TRBJ1-1 and V is TRBV18; D gene ambiguous. The CDR3 sequence is 17 residues long. The V gene lost 0 bases and the J gene lost 1 base, with 15 bases spanning the gap. Looked up from germline, CDR1 is KGHSH and CDR2 is LQKENI. The CDR3 nucleotides are TGTGCCAGCTCACCACCGCGGGCAGGAGCCCAGAACACTGAAGCTTTCTTT. This encodes CASSPPRAGAQNTEAFF.

The chain joins TRBV3-1 (or the pseudogene TRBV3-2) to TRBJ1-6, with D uncertain. The CDR3 has 16 residues. The germline CDR1 and CDR2 sequences are LGHDT and YNNKEL (reference sequence). The V end was cut by 0 bases, the J end by 7 bases, with 13 bases between. The CDR3 region is CASSQERPGNNSPLHF. As DNA, the CDR3 is TGTGCCAGCAGCCAAGAACGGCCAGGAAACAATTCACCCCTCCACTTT.

At least ten counts were recorded for this clone. J is TRBJ1-1 and V is TRBV18; D is undetermined. CDR3 size: 13 residues. Trimming removed 3 bases at V and 7 bases at J, with 12 bases between. Germline V gene lookup returns CDR1 KGHSH and CDR2 LQKENI. The CDR3 sequence: CASSPYLEDEAFF. The CDR3 DNA follows: TGTGCCAGCTCACCCTATCTTGAGGATGAAGCTTTCTTT.

This clone was detected only once. V and J are TRBV9 and TRBJ2-2; 11 bases map to TRBD2. Germline values: CDR1 SGDLS, CDR2 YYNGEE. This CDR3 is 17 amino acids long. The V segment lost 4 bases and the J segment 1 base; nucleotides outside the gene matches: 6. This CDR3 reads CASSILSGGENTGELFF. In nucleotides, the CDR3 is TGTGCCAGCAGCATACTTAGCGGGGGGGAGAACACCGGGGAGCTGTTTTTT.

The rearrangement uses TRBV5-1 and TRBJ2-2; D may be TRBD1 (6 bases). The CDR3 extends over 16 amino acids. CDR1 and CDR2 (germline): SGHRS, YFSETQ. V lost 0 bases and J 6 bases, leaving 15 bases between the germline ends. The CDR3 region is CASSLVPGVNSGELFF. CDR3 in DNA: TGCGCCAGCAGCTTGGTGCCAGGGGTAAACTCCGGGGAGCTGTTTTTT.

CDR3 amino acids: CASSFQGGFYEQYF. The DNA for the CDR3 is TGTGCCAGCAGCTTCCAGGGGGGATTCTACGAGCAGTACTTC. The J gene is TRBJ2-7, the V gene TRBV2; D might be TRBD1 (7 bases). Trimming removed 6 bases at V and 3 bases at J, with 15 bases between. This CDR3 is 14 amino acids long. Germline V gives CDR1 SNHLY, CDR2 FYNNEI.